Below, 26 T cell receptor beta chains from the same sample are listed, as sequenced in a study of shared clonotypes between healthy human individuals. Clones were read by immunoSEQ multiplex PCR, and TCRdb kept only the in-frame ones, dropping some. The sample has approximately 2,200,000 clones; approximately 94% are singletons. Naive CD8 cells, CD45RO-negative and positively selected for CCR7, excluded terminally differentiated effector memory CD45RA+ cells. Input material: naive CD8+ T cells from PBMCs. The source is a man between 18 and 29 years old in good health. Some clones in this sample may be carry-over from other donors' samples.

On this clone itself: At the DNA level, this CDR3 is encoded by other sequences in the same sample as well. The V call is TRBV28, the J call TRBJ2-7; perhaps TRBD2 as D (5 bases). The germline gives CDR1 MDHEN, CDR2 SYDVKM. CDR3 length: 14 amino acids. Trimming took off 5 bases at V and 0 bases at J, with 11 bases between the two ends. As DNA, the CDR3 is TGTGCCAGCAGTCGGACGGGAAGCTCCTACGAGCAGTACTTC. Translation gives CASSRTGSSYEQYF.

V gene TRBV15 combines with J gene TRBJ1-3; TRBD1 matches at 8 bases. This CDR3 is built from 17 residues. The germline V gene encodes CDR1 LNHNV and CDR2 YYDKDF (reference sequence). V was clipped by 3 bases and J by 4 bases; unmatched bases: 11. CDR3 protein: CATSSDFYRGSGNTIYF. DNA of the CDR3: TGTGCCACCAGCAGTGATTTTTACAGGGGGTCCGGAAACACCATATATTTT. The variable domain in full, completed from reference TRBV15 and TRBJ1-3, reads DAMVIQNPRYQVTQFGKPVTLSCSQTLNHNVMYWYQQKSSQAPKLLFHYYDKDFNNEADTPDNFQSRRPNTSFCFLDIRSPGLGDTAMYLCATSSDFYRGSGNTIYFGEGSWLTVV.

DNA for the CDR3: TGTGCCAGCAGCTCGGGGGCCGAGCAGTACTTC. Translation gives CASSSGAEQYF. The rearrangement uses TRBV27 and TRBJ2-7; D possibly uses TRBD1 or TRBD2 (6 bases each). V lost 6 bases and J lost 6, with 9 bases in between. This CDR3 is 11 amino acids long. Germline CDR1 reads MNHEY; CDR2 reads SMNVEV (reference sequence).

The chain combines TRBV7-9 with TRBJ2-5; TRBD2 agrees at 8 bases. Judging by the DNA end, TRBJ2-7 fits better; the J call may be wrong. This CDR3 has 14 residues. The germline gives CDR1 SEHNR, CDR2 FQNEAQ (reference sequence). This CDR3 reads CASSSRGTSNEQYF. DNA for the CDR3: TGTGCCAGCAGCTCCCGCGGGACTAGTAACGAGCAGTACTTC.

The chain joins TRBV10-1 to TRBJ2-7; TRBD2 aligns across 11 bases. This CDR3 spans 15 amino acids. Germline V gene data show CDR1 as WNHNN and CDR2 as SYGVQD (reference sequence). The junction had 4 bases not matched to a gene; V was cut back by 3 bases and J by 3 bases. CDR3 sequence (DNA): TGCGCCAGCAGTGATCTAGCGGGAGGTTTCTACGAGCAGTACTTC. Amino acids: CASSDLAGGFYEQYF.

The CDR3 nucleotides read TGTGCCAGCAGTTATATCTTCGGGGGGGACGGCTACGAGCAGTACTTC. Protein sequence: CASSYIFGGDGYEQYF. V and J are TRBV27 and TRBJ2-7; 8 bases fit TRBD2. Germline assignment: CDR1 MNHEY and CDR2 SMNVEV (reference sequence). The CDR3 sequence is 16 residues long. J gave up 3 bases and V 4 bases, and 11 bases lay outside the gene matches.

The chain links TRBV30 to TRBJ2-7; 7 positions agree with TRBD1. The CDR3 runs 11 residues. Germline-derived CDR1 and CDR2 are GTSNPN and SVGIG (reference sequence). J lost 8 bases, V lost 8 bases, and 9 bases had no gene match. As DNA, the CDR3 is TGTGCCGTCTACACAGGGGCCCAGCAGTACTTC. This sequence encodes CAVYTGAQQYF.

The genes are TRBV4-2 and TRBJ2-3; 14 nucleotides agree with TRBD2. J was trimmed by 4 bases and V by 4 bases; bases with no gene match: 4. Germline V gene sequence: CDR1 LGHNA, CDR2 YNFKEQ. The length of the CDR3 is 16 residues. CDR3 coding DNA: TGTGCCAGCAGCCCCAGGACTAGCGGGAGGCCAGATACGCAGTATTTT. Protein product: CASSPRTSGRPDTQYF.

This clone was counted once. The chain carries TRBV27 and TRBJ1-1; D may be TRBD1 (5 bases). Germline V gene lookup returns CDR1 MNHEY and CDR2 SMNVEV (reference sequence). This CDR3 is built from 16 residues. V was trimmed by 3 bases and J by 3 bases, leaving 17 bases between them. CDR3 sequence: CASSFSGGSADTEAFF. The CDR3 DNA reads TGTGCCAGCAGTTTTTCGGGGGGATCGGCGGACACTGAAGCTTTCTTT.

CDR3 nucleotide sequence: TGCGCCAGCAGCCTCGACAGGGACTATGGCTACACCTTC. This translates into CASSLDRDYGYTF. The chain joins TRBV10-2 to TRBJ1-2; 7 bases are shared with TRBD1. V was clipped by 6 bases and J by 3 bases; unmatched bases: 4. This CDR3 is 13 amino acids long. CDR1 is WSHSY, CDR2 SAAADI, per germline.

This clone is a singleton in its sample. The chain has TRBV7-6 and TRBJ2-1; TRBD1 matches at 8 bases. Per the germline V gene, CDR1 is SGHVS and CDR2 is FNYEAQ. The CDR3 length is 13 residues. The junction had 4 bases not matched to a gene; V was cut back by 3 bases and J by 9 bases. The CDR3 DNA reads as TGTGCCAGCAGCTTGGACAGGGTTGGTGAGCAGTTCTTC. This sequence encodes CASSLDRVGEQFF.

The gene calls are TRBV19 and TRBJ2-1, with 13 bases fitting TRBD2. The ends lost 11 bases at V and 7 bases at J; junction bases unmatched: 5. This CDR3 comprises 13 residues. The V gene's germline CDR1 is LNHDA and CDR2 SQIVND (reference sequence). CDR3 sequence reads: CAATSGGRNEQFF. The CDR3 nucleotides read TGTGCCGCGACTAGCGGGGGGAGGAATGAGCAGTTCTTC.

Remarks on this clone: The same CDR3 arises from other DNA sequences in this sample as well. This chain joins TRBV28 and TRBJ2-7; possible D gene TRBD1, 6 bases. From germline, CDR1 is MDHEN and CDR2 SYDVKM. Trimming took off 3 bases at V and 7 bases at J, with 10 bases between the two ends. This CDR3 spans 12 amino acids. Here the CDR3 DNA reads TGTGCCAGCAGTTTTACAGGGTATGAGCAGTACTTC. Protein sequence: CASSFTGYEQYF.

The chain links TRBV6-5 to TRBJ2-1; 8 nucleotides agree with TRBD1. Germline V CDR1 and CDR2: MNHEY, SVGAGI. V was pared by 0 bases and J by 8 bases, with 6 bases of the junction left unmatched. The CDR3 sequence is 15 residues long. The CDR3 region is CASSYSDRDLDEQFF. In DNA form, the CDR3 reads TGTGCCAGCAGTTACTCGGACAGGGATCTGGATGAGCAGTTCTTC.

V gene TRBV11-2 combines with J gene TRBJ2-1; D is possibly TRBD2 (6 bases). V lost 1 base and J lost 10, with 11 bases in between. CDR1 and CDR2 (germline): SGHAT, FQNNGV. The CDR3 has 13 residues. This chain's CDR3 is CASSLGGGFEQFF. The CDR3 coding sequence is TGTGCCAGCAGCTTAGGGGGAGGTTTCGAGCAGTTCTTC.

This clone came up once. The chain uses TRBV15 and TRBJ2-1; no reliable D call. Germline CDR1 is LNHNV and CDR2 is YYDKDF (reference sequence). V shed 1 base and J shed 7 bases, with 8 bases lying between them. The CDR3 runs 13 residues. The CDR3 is CATSRGGWNEQFF. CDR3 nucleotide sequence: TGTGCCACCAGCAGAGGAGGATGGAATGAGCAGTTCTTC.

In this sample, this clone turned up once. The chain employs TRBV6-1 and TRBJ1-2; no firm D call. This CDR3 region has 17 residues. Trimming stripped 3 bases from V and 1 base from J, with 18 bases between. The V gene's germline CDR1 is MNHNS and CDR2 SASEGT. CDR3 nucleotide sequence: TGTGCCAGCAGTGAGGGGAAGCTCCCTGGCAATAACTATGGCTACACCTTC. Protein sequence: CASSEGKLPGNNYGYTF.

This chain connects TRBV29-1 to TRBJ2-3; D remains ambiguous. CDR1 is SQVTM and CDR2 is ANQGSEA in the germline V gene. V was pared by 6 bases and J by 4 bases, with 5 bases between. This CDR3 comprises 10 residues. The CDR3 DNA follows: TGCAGCGTCCCAGCAGATACGCAGTATTTT. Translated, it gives CSVPADTQYF.

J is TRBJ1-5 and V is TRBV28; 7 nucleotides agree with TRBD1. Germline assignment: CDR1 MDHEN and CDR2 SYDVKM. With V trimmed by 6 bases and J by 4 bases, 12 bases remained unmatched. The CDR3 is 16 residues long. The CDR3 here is CASSLETGSMNQPQHF. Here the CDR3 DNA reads TGTGCCAGCAGCCTAGAGACAGGGTCGATGAATCAGCCCCAGCATTTT. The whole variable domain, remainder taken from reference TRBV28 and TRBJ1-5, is DVKVTQSSRYLVKRTGEKVFLECVQDMDHENMFWYRQDPGLGLRLIYFSYDVKMKEKGDIPEGYSVSREKKERFSLILESASTNQTSMYLCASSLETGSMNQPQHFGDGTRLSIL.

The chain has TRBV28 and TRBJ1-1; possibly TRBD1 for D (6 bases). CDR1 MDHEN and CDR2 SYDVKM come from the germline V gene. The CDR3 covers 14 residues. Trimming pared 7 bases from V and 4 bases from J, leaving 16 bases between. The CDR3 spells CASTSPGEGTEAFF. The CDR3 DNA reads TGTGCCAGCACTTCTCCAGGGGAAGGCACTGAAGCTTTCTTT.

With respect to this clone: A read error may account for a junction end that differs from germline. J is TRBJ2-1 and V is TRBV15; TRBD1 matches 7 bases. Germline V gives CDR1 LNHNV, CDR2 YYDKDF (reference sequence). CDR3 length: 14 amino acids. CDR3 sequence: CATCRQGDYNEQFF. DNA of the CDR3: TGTGCCACCTGCAGACAGGGCGACTACAATGAGCAGTTCTTC.

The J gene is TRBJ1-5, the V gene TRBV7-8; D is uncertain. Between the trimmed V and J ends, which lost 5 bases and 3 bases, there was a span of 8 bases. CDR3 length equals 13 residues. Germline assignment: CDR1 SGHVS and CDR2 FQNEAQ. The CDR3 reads CASSIGYNQPQHF. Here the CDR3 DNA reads TGTGCCAGCAGCATTGGTTACAATCAGCCCCAGCATTTT. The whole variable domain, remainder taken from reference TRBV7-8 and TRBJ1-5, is GAGVSQSPRYKVAKRGQDVALRCDPISGHVSLFWYQQALGQGPEFLTYFQNEAQLDKSGLPSDRFFAERPEGSVSTLKIQRTQQEDSAVYLCASSIGYNQPQHFGDGTRLSIL.

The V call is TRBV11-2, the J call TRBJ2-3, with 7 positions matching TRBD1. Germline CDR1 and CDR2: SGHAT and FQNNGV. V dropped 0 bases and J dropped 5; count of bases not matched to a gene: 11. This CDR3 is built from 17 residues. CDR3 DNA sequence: TGTGCCAGCAGCTTAGAGATAAGGGGGCAGAAAGGAGATACGCAGTATTTT. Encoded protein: CASSLEIRGQKGDTQYF.

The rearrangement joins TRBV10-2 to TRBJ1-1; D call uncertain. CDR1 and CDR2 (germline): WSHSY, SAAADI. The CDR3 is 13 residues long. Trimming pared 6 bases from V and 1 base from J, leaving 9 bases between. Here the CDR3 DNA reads TGCGCCAGCAGCACCCGCCGGAACACTGAAGCTTTCTTT. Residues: CASSTRRNTEAFF.

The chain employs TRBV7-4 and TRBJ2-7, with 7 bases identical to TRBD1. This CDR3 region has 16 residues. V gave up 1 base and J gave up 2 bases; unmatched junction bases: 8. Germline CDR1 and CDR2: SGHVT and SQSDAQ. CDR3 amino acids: CASSLVWTGKTYEQYF. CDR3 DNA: TGTGCCAGCAGCTTAGTATGGACAGGTAAGACCTACGAGCAGTACTTC. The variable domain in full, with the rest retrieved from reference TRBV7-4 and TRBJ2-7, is GAGVSQSPRYKVAKRGRDVALRCDSISGHVTLYWYRQTLGQGSEVLTYSQSDAQRDKSGRPSGRFSAERPERSVSTLKIQRTEQGDSAVYLCASSLVWTGKTYEQYFGPGTRLTVT.

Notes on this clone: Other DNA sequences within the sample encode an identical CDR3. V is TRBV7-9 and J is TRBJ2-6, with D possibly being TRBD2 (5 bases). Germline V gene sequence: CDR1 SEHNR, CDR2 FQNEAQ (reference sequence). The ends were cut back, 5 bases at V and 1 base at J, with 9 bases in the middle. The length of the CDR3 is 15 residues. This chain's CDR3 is CASSPAGSGANVLTF. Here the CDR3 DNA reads TGTGCCAGCAGCCCGGCGGGTTCTGGGGCCAACGTCCTGACTTTC.